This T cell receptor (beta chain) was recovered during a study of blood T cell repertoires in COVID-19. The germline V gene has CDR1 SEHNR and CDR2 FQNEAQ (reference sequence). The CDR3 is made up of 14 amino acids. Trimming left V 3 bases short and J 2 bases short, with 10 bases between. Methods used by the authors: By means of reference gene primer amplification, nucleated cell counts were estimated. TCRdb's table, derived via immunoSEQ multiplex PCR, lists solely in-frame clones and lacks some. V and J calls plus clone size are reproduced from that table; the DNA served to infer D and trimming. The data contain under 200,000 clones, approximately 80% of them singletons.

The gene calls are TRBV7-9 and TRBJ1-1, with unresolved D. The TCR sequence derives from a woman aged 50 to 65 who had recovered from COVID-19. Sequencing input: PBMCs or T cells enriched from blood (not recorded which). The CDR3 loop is CASSFRHVNTEAFF. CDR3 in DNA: TGTGCCAGCAGCTTCCGACACGTCAACACTGAAGCTTTCTTT.